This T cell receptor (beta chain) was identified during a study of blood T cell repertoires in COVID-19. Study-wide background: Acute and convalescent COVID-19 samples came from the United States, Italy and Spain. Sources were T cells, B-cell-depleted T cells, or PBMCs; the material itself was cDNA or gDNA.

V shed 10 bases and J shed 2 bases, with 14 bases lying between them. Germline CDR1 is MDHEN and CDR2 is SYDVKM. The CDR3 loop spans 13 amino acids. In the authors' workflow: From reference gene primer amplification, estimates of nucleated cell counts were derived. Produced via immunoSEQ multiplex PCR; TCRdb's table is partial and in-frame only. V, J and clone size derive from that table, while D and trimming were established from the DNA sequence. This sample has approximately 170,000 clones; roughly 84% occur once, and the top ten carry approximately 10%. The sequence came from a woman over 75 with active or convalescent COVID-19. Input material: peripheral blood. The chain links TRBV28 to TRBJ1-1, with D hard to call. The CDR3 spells CAIKAGVNTEAFF. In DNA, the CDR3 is TGTGCCATCAAGGCCGGGGTAAACACTGAAGCTTTCTTT.